A single sample gave rise to the 11 T cell receptor beta chains below, sequenced in a study of cytomegalovirus exposure and HLA in healthy donors (TCRdb year 2017). Libraries were built with the immunoSEQ multiplex PCR assay. The multiplex PCR relied on a mix of 60 forward primers for TCR Vbeta segments and 13 reverse primers for TCR Jbeta segments. Here the immuneACCESS table is served through TCRdb, limited to in-frame sequences with V and J called. Missing clones are a known gap in these copies; in checked studies unresolved V genes cover under half, and the rest lacks a known reason. This sample comprises over 110,000 clones, around three quarters of them detected only once. Clones ranked in the top ten supply 5% to 8% of the sample. The material sequenced was PBMCs. Every receptor here comes from a woman in her 40s in good health and CMV-seropositive.

This clone came up a few times. The chain uses TRBV5-1 and TRBJ2-5; D unclear. CDR1 and CDR2 (germline): SGHRS, YFSETQ. CDR3 length: 12 residues. Trimming removed 2 bases at V and 2 bases at J, with 4 bases between. CDR3 in amino acids: CASSLQQETQYF. The CDR3 DNA is TGCGCCAGCAGCTTACAACAAGAGACCCAGTACTTC.

The chain has TRBV5-1 and TRBJ1-2; 7 bases map to TRBD1. CDR1 and CDR2 (germline): SGHRS, YFSETQ. This CDR3 spans 16 amino acids. Unmatched junction bases numbered 9, after V lost 4 bases and J lost 0 bases. In DNA, the CDR3 is TGCGCCAGCAGCGTTACAGGGGAGTTAGCTAACTATGGCTACACCTTC. Its translation is CASSVTGELANYGYTF. Full variable domain (missing parts from reference TRBV5-1 and TRBJ1-2): KAGVTQTPRYLIKTRGQQVTLSCSPISGHRSVSWYQQTPGQGLQFLFEYFSETQRNKGNFPGRFSGRQFSNSRSEMNVSTLELGDSALYLCASSVTGELANYGYTFGSGTRLTVV.

The chain employs TRBV11-2 and TRBJ2-2; weak D call: TRBD2 (6 bases). The length of the CDR3 is 15 residues. Germline loops: CDR1 SGHAT, CDR2 FQNNGV. V dropped 6 bases and J dropped 5 bases, with 16 bases sitting between them. The CDR3 bases are TGTGCCAGCAGGCTAGCCGGGACTTCAACCGGGGAGCTGTTTTTT. This codes for CASRLAGTSTGELFF.

The chain has TRBV10-3 and TRBJ2-6, with 8 bases that match TRBD2. V lost 0 bases and J lost 0; bases outside the gene matches: 7. CDR1 ENHRY and CDR2 SYGVKD come from the germline V gene. The CDR3 has 19 amino acids. The CDR3 nucleotides are TGTGCCATCAGTGAGTCCGGGAGGGGGTACGTCTCTGGGGCCAACGTCCTGACTTTC. It specifies CAISESGRGYVSGANVLTF.

The chain employs TRBV5-1 and TRBJ2-4; the match to TRBD1 covers 10 bases. Germline CDR1 reads SGHRS; CDR2 reads YFSETQ. This CDR3 is built from 16 residues. The V segment lost 4 bases and the J segment 4 bases; nucleotides outside the gene matches: 8. This chain's CDR3 is CASSTDRGRDKNIQYF. The CDR3 DNA is TGCGCCAGCAGCACCGACAGGGGGCGGGATAAAAACATTCAGTACTTC. Combining the CDR3 with reference TRBV5-1 and TRBJ2-4 gives the whole variable domain KAGVTQTPRYLIKTRGQQVTLSCSPISGHRSVSWYQQTPGQGLQFLFEYFSETQRNKGNFPGRFSGRQFSNSRSEMNVSTLELGDSALYLCASSTDRGRDKNIQYFGAGTRLSVL.

The chain couples TRBV28 to TRBJ1-2; the match to TRBD1 covers 7 bases. The V gene's germline CDR1 is MDHEN and CDR2 SYDVKM. J lost 0 bases, V lost 2 bases, and 12 bases had no gene match. The CDR3 is made up of 18 amino acids. The CDR3 reads CASSLRGQLQNTNYGYTF. Here the CDR3 DNA reads TGTGCCAGCAGTTTAAGGGGACAGTTACAAAATACTAACTATGGCTACACCTTC.

The chain is built from TRBV7-9 and TRBJ1-1; D remains unclear. Germline CDR1 and CDR2: SEHNR and FQNEAQ (reference sequence). The CDR3 consists of 13 residues. V was shortened by 5 bases and J by 6 bases, with 13 bases between the two germline ends. CDR3 in DNA: TGTGCCAGCAGCCGAGTTAGTACGCCTGAAGCTTTCTTT. It yields the protein CASSRVSTPEAFF.

J is TRBJ2-7 and V is TRBV6-5; no firm D call. Trimming left V 6 bases short and J 2 bases short, with 8 bases between. The length of the CDR3 is 12 residues. The germline CDR1 and CDR2 sequences are MNHEY and SVGAGI. The chain's CDR3 is CASSGSAYEQYF. The CDR3 nucleotides are TGTGCCAGCAGCGGCAGCGCCTACGAGCAGTACTTC.

This clone was seen just once. The gene calls are TRBV30 and TRBJ1-2; TRBD1 is a possible D gene (5 bases). The ends were cut back, 2 bases at V and 4 bases at J, with 20 bases in the middle. Per the germline V gene, CDR1 is GTSNPN and CDR2 is SVGIG (reference sequence). CDR3 length equals 16 residues. CDR3 amino acids: CAWSLEGQGRFYGYTF. The CDR3 DNA reads TGTGCCTGGAGTTTAGAAGGGCAGGGAAGATTCTATGGCTACACCTTC.

The chain has TRBV16 and TRBJ2-7; 11 positions match TRBD1. CDR1 is KGHSY and CDR2 is FQNENV in the germline V gene. The CDR3 loop spans 15 amino acids. With 5 bases clipped from V and 6 bases from J, the junction kept 9 bases outside the gene matches. CDR3 coding DNA: TGTGCCAGCAGCATCGGGACAGGGGGATCTCGCGAGCAGTACTTC. Its translation: CASSIGTGGSREQYF.

The rearrangement joins TRBV7-9 to TRBJ2-7; D might be TRBD2 (5 bases). The CDR3 has 15 amino acids. CDR1 is SEHNR, CDR2 FQNEAQ, per germline (reference sequence). Trimming removed 0 bases from V and 6 bases from J, with 15 bases in between. The CDR3 coding sequence is TGTGCCAGCAGCTTAGCGGGAGTGCCAAACCGCGAGCAGTACTTC. Protein sequence: CASSLAGVPNREQYF.